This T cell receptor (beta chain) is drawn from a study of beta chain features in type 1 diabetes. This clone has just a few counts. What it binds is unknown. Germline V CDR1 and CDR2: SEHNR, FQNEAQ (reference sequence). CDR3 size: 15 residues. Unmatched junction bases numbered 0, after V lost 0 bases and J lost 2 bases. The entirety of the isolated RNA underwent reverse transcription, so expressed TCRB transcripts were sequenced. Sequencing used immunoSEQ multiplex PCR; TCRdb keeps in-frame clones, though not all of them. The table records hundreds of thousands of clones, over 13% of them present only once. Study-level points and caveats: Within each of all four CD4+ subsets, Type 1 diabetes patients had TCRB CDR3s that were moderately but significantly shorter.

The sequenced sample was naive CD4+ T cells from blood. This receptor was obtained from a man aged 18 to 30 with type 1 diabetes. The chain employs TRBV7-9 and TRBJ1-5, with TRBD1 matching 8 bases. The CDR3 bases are TGTGCCAGCAGCTTAGCGACAGGGGGCAATCAGCCCCAGCATTTT. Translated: CASSLATGGNQPQHF.